A single sample gave rise to the 12 T cell receptor beta chains below, sequenced in a study of tumor-infiltrating lymphocytes in primary liver carcinoma. Constant-region priming of roughly 0.45 ug total RNA yielded TCR beta cDNA. Modified slightly, ARM-PCR produced TCR beta libraries over three nested multiplex PCR rounds. Two initial PCR rounds of ten to eleven cycles each paired TRBV1-TRBV30 forward primers with a C-beta reverse primer. TCRdb re-called the multiplex PCR reads through MiXCR, storing one row per CDR3 protein. The data show approximately 120,000 distinct CDR3 sequences, 64% seen once. From unsorted bulk tissue weighing about 20-32 mg, DNA and RNA were co-extracted. Sequenced material: liver tumor tissue from sampling region 3. Subset specified: tumor region T3, left-lateral pole. All receptors come from a woman aged 55-75 years with primary liver carcinoma and hepatitis B virus infection.

Concerning this clonotype: At one end the junction does not follow the germline gene, possibly because of a read error. This chain uses TRBV11-2 with TRBJ2-2; 7 bases agree with TRBD1. Germline CDR1 and CDR2: SGHAT and FQNNGV. The CDR3 extends over 18 amino acids. The DNA of the CDR3 is TGTGCCAGCAACCGAGGGGGCTCTTATATCACGAACACCGGGAAGCTGTTTTTT. It yields the protein CASNRGGSYITNTGKLFF.

The rearrangement uses TRBV7-6 and TRBJ2-1, with a weak D call TRBD1 (5 bases). CDR1 and CDR2 from the germline V gene are SGHVS and FNYEAQ. V was pared by 5 bases and J by 7 bases, with 15 bases between. The CDR3 has 14 amino acids. The CDR3 region has the DNA TGTGCCAGCAGCCTTTGGGCCAGGGTGAATGAGCAGTTCTTC. Translation: CASSLWARVNEQFF.

This clonotype was observed many times. The genes are TRBV5-6 and TRBJ1-2, with D uncertain. This CDR3 is 13 amino acids long. Germline CDR1 reads SGHDT; CDR2 reads YYEEEE. V was pared by 3 bases and J by 6 bases, with 12 bases between. CDR3 sequence: CASSSTVIHGYTF. DNA for the CDR3: TGTGCCAGCAGCTCGACTGTAATCCATGGCTACACCTTC.

About this clonotype itself: This may stem from a read error, because a much larger clone lies one nucleotide away. The chain combines TRBV5-5 with TRBJ2-7, with D uncertain. Germline CDR1 reads SGHKS; CDR2 reads YYEKEE (reference sequence). The CDR3 has 15 amino acids. The CDR3 bases are TGTGCCAGCAGCTTGCAACCAAACCCATTCTACGAGCGGTACTTC. Its translation: CASSLQPNPFYERYF. The full variable domain, with the rest looked up from reference TRBV5-5 and TRBJ2-7, is DAGVTQSPTHLIKTRGQQVTLRCSPISGHKSVSWYQQVLGQGPQFIFQYYEKEERGRGNFPDRFSARQFPNYSSELNVNALLLGDSALYLCASSLQPNPFYERYFGPGTRLTVT.

Note on this clonotype: The junction and the germline gene differ at one end; a read error may be behind it. This chain joins TRBV4-1 and TRBJ2-5, with 7 bases matching TRBD2. The CDR3 has 16 residues. Germline CDR1 is MGHRA and CDR2 is YSYEKL. The CDR3 DNA follows: TGCGCCAGCAGCCTGGGTACTTGCGGGAGAGGAGAGACTCAGTACTTC. It yields the protein CASSLGTCGRGETQYF.

On this clonotype itself: One junction end disagrees with the germline gene, perhaps due to a read error. Here the CDR3 reads CASSLGRAYNPPLHF. DNA for the CDR3: TGTGCCAGCAGTTTAGGCAGGGCCTATAATCCACCCCTCCACTTT. This sequence joins TRBV28 and TRBJ1-6; perhaps TRBD1 as D (5 bases). In germline, CDR1 is MDHEN, CDR2 SYDVKM. The CDR3 is 15 residues long.

The chain employs TRBV11-2 and TRBJ1-4; D is ambiguous. V was pared by 5 bases and J by 13 bases, with 17 bases between. CDR1 and CDR2 (germline): SGHAT, FQNNGV. This CDR3 has 13 amino acids. CDR3 nucleotides: TGTGCCAGCAGCATAACGAGTCCGGGAATACTGTTTTTT. Residues: CASSITSPGILFF.

This clonotype was counted at least ten times. The chain links TRBV12-3 or TRBV12-4 to TRBJ1-1; possibly TRBD1 for D (5 bases). This CDR3 has 15 amino acids. V was pared by 7 bases and J by 2 bases, with 17 bases between. The CDR3 reads CASKPEGSLNTEAFF. The CDR3 DNA sequence: TGTGCCAGCAAACCCGAGGGGAGTTTAAACACTGAAGCTTTCTTT.

This clonotype was seen a handful of times. A junction boundary mismatches the germline segment, possibly from a read error. This chain uses TRBV14 with TRBJ2-5; D unclear. The CDR3 contains 16 residues. CDR1 is SGHDN and CDR2 is FVKESK in the germline V gene. The CDR3 DNA is TGCAACACTACGAAGAGCACTGATGAAGCTTGGGAGACCCAGTACTTC. Residues: CNTTKSTDEAWETQYF.

V and J are TRBV2 and TRBJ1-2, with 10 bases identical to TRBD1. The trim removed 3 bases at V and 8 bases at J, leaving 3 bases unmatched. The CDR3 is 13 residues long. Germline-derived CDR1 and CDR2 are SNHLY and FYNNEI. The chain's CDR3 is CASSERDRGGYTF. Written as DNA, the CDR3 is TGTGCCAGCAGTGAGAGGGACAGGGGAGGCTACACCTTC.

On this clonotype: An end of the junction does not agree with germline; a read error may underlie this. V gene TRBV6-5 combines with J gene TRBJ2-7; possibly TRBD1 for D (5 bases). CDR1 MNHEY and CDR2 SVGAGI come from the germline V gene. CDR3 length equals 14 residues. In nucleotides, the CDR3 is TGTGCCAGCAGTTACAGCCATGGGGCCTATGAGCAGTACTTC. Its protein product is CASSYSHGAYEQYF.

In the case of this clonotype: This may come from a read error, since a much larger clone is one base off. This chain joins TRBV10-1 and TRBJ1-1, with D uncertain. The CDR3 is 13 residues long. V was pared by 4 bases and J by 2 bases, with 8 bases between. CDR1 and CDR2 from the germline V gene are WNHNN and SYGVQD (reference sequence). CDR3 DNA sequence: TGCGCCAGCAGTGGGAACCTTAACACTGAAGCTTTCTTT. It yields the protein CASSGNLNTEAFF.